A single sample is the source of the 4 T cell receptor beta chains below, sequenced in a study of identifying expanded T cells in peripheral blood. Data came from immunoSEQ multiplex PCR; TCRdb stores just in-frame clones and leaves some out. Here the sample spans over 90,000 clones, over 75% being singletons. Sequenced input: blood. These receptors came from a person aged 18-70 years in good health.

This sequence joins TRBV2 and TRBJ2-2; D gene ambiguous. The CDR3 is made up of 11 amino acids. Trimming pared 6 bases from V and 4 bases from J, leaving 3 bases between. From germline, CDR1 is SNHLY and CDR2 FYNNEI. This CDR3 reads CASRVTGELFF. CDR3 DNA sequence: TGTGCCAGCAGGGTCACCGGGGAGCTGTTTTTT.

The chain couples TRBV6-6 to TRBJ1-4; no clear D. Trimming removed 1 base from V and 8 bases from J, with 14 bases in between. There are 15 residues in the CDR3. Germline V gene data show CDR1 as MNHNY and CDR2 as SVGAGI (reference sequence). As DNA, the CDR3 is TGTGCCAGCAGTTACTATGGGGTAGAGGACGAAAAACTGTTTTTT. Translation: CASSYYGVEDEKLFF.

CDR3 nucleotides: TGTGCCACCAGCAGAGTAGCCTACCTTGGGAATGAGCAGTTCTTC. Encoded protein: CATSRVAYLGNEQFF. This rearrangement joins TRBV15 to TRBJ2-1; D ambiguous. Trimming took 1 base from V and 7 from J, leaving 14 bases between them. The CDR3 is 15 residues long. Germline CDR1 LNHNV, CDR2 YYDKDF (reference sequence).

This chain links TRBV19 with TRBJ1-5; D might be TRBD1 (5 bases). Per the germline V gene, CDR1 is LNHDA and CDR2 is SQIVND (reference sequence). The CDR3 loop spans 15 amino acids. V was trimmed by 6 bases and J by 2 bases, leaving 14 bases between them. The CDR3: CASRTDSSGNQPQHF. DNA of the CDR3: TGTGCCAGTAGAACCGACAGTTCGGGCAATCAGCCCCAGCATTTT.